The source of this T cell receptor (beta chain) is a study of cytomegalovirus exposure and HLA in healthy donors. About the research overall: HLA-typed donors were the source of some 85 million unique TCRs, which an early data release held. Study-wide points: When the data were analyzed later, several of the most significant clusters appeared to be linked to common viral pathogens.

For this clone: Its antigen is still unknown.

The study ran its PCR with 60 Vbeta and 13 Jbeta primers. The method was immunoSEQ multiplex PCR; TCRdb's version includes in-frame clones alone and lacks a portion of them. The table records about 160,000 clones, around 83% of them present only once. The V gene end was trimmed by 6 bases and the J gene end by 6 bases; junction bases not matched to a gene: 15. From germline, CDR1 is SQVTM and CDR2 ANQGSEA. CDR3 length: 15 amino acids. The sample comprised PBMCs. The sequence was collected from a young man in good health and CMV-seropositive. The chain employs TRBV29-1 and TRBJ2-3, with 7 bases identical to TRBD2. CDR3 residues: CSVTPLEAGMDTQYF. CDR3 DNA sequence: TGCAGCGTCACCCCCCTGGAAGCGGGGATGGATACGCAGTATTTT.